One sample yielded the 3 T cell receptor beta chains listed below, sequenced in a study of CD4 and CD8 cells across lung adenocarcinoma regions. One entry per CDR3 protein results from TCRdb running MiXCR on the PCR reads. The sample records over 20,000 distinct CDR3 sequences, about 54% being singletons. Sample: CD8+ T cells from the center of a lung tumor. These receptors were taken from a female donor with lung adenocarcinoma. The CD4 and CD8 labels of this study may be unreliable.

The V gene is TRBV6-1, the J gene TRBJ2-3; 8 bases line up with TRBD2. Trimming took 7 bases from V and 1 from J; bases not matched to a gene: 13. This CDR3 contains 17 residues. CDR1 MNHNS and CDR2 SASEGT come from the germline V gene. The CDR3 nucleotides read TGTGCCAGCACTCTTGGCCCCGGGGGGGCCGGCACAGATACGCAGTATTTT. Its translation is CASTLGPGGAGTDTQYF.

This clonotype was seen ten or more times. This chain uses TRBV7-2 with TRBJ2-2; 10 positions agree with TRBD2. This CDR3 is 15 amino acids long. V lost 8 bases to trimming and J lost 6 bases; unmatched junction nucleotides: 9. Germline CDR1 is SGHTA and CDR2 is FQGNSA. The CDR3 is CASATLAGAAGELFF. The CDR3 coding sequence is TGTGCCAGCGCCACTCTAGCGGGAGCCGCCGGGGAGCTGTTTTTT.

About this clonotype itself: Sequence at one end of the junction differs from germline and may be a read error. This chain connects TRBV27 to TRBJ2-4; weak D call: TRBD2 (6 bases). CDR1 and CDR2 (germline): MNHEY, SMNVEV (reference sequence). CDR3 length equals 15 residues. CDR3 in DNA: TGTGGCAGCAGGCCGGGGGTAGGAGCCAAAAACATTCAGTACTTT. Its translation: CGSRPGVGAKNIQYF.